This T cell receptor beta chain was captured by sequencing in a study of blood T cell repertoires in COVID-19. As for the study in general: The study drew acute and convalescent COVID-19 samples from the United States, Italy and Spain. The cDNA or gDNA used as material had been derived from T cells, B-cell-depleted T cells, or PBMCs.

This CDR3 is built from 18 residues. The germline V gene has CDR1 KGHSH and CDR2 LQKENI. Trimming cost V 3 bases and J 0 bases; bases outside gene matches: 6. Original methodology: Using reference gene primer amplification, nucleated cell counts were estimated. Assay: immunoSEQ multiplex PCR; the TCRdb copy retains only in-frame clones and omits some. V and J calls and clone size come straight from that table; D and trimming were deduced from the DNA. Here the sample spans roughly 150,000 clones, 85% to 90% being singletons. The material sequenced was peripheral blood. The V call is TRBV18, the J call TRBJ1-4; 11 bases align to TRBD1. The clonotype originates from a woman aged 80 or older with acute or convalescent COVID-19. CDR3 region: CASSPRTGGSSTNEKLFF. CDR3 DNA: TGTGCCAGCTCACCCCGGACAGGGGGCTCATCAACTAATGAAAAACTGTTTTTT. Filled out from reference TRBV18 and TRBJ1-4, the complete variable domain reads NAGVMQNPRHLVRRRGQEARLRCSPMKGHSHVYWYRQLPEEGLKFMVYLQKENIIDESGMPKERFSAEFPKEGPSILRIQQVVRGDSAAYFCASSPRTGGSSTNEKLFFGSGTQLSVL.